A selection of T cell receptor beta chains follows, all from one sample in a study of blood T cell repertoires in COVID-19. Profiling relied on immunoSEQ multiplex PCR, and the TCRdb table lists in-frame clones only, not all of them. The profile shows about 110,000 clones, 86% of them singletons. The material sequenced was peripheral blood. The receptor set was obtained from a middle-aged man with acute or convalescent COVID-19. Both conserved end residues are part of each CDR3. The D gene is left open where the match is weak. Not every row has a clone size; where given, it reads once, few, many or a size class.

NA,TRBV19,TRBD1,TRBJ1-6,TGTGCCAGTAGTATAAACGGACAGGGCGGATCACCCCTCCACTTT,CASSINGQGGSPLHF
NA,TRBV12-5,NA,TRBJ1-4,TGTGCTAGTTCGAAGGCGGGGGATGGTGAAAAACTGTTTTTT,CASSKAGDGEKLFF
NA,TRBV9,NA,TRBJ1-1,TGTGCCAGCAGCGGTGCTTACAGGGACACTGAAGCTTTCTTT,CASSGAYRDTEAFF
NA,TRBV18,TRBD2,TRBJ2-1,TGTGCCAGCTCAAGCACGCCAGCGGGAGGGAATGATGAGCAGTTCTTC,CASSSTPAGGNDEQFF
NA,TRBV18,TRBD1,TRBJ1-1,TGTGCCAGCTCACGGGACAGGCAAGGTAACACTGAAGCTTTCTTT,CASSRDRQGNTEAFF
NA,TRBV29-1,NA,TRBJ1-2,TGCAGCGTTGAATTCACAGGGACCTATGGCTACACCTTC,CSVEFTGTYGYTF
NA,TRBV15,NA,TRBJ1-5,TGTGCCACCAGCAGAGATGAGTTGGAGCCCCAGCATTTT,CATSRDELEPQHF
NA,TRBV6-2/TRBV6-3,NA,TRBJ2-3,TGTGCCAGCAGTTACTCTCGCAGGCTTAGCGGAGATACGCAGTATTTT,CASSYSRRLSGDTQYF
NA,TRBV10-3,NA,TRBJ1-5,TGTGCCATCAGTGATCATGGGGGGGGCCCCAATCAGCCCCAGCATTTT,CAISDHGGGPNQPQHF
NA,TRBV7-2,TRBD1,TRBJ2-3,TGTGCCAGCAGCTTAGTGGGGACAGAGTCAGATACGCAGTATTTT,CASSLVGTESDTQYF
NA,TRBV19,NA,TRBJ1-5,TGTGCCAGTAGTACAATCGAGAACCAGCCCCAGCATTTT,CASSTIENQPQHF
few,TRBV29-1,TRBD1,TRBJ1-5,TGCAGCGTTGGGACAGGGAATTGGGGTCAGCCCCAGCATTTT,CSVGTGNWGQPQHF
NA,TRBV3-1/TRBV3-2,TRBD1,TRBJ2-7,TGTGCCAGCAGCCAAGTGACAGGGGACTACGAGCAGTACTTC,CASSQVTGDYEQYF
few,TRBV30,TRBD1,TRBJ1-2,TGTGCCTGGAACCGGGACAGGAGGGGCTATGGCTACACCTTC,CAWNRDRRGYGYTF
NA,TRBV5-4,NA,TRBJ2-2,TGTGCCAGCAGCCTGGGACAACTAGCGCGGAACACCGGGGAGCTGTTTTTT,CASSLGQLARNTGELFF
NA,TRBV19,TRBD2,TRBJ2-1,TGTGCCAGTGGCAAGACTAGCGGCTCCTACAATGAGCAGTTCTTC,CASGKTSGSYNEQFF
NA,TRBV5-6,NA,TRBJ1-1,TGTGCCAGCAGCGAGCCTTGGAGGCCGAAGGTCACTGAAGCTTTCTTT,CASSEPWRPKVTEAFF
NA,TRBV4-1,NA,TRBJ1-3,TGCGCCAGCAGCCAGGGGCAGTTTGGAAACACCATATATTTT,CASSQGQFGNTIYF
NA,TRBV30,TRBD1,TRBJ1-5,TGTGCCTGGAGCCAGGGGGTCAATCAGCCCCAGCATTTT,CAWSQGVNQPQHF
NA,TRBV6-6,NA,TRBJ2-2,TGTGCCAGCAGTTACAGGGGCACCGGGGAGCTGTTTTTT,CASSYRGTGELFF